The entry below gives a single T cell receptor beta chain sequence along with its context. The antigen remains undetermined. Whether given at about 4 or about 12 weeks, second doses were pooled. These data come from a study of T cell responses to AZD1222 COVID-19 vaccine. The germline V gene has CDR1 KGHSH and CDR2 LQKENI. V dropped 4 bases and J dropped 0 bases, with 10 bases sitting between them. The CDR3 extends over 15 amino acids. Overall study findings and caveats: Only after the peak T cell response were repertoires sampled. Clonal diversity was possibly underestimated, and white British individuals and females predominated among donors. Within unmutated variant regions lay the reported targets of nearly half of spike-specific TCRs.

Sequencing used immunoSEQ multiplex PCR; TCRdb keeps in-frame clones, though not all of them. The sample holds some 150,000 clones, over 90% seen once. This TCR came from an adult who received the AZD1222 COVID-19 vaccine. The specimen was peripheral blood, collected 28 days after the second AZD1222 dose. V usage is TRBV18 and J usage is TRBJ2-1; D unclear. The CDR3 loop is CASSLRQASYNEQFF. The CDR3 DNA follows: TGTGCCAGCTCACTACGACAAGCCTCCTACAATGAGCAGTTCTTC.